Here is one T cell receptor beta chain with its context. Its specificity is unknown. This record comes from a study of cytomegalovirus exposure and HLA in healthy donors. CDR1 and CDR2 from the germline V gene are SNHLY and FYNNEI. This CDR3 is built from 15 residues. Trimming shortened V by 2 bases and J by 2 bases, and 13 bases separated the two germline ends. Amplification used 60 Vbeta primers and 13 Jbeta primers. In the authors' workflow: In a later analysis, about 12 million of tens of millions of unique beta chains occurred in at least two donors. Clones were sequenced by immunoSEQ multiplex PCR, and TCRdb holds only the in-frame ones, with some missing. Clone size and the V and J calls come from that table; the DNA yielded D and trimming. The sample yields about 210,000 clones, around 80% seen once. The study's findings and limits: Whilst most TCR sequences proved rare, a subset of public TCRs occurred across many donors. As a later analysis showed, a missense DCLRE1C variant was linked to trimming of TCR beta V- and J-genes. Donors belonging to an Asian-associated ancestry cluster reportedly showed fewer N-insertions in productive TCRs than the approximately 640-donor mean, according to what a later analysis found.

The TCR comes from a man aged 35-49 years in good health and CMV-seropositive. This chain links TRBV2 with TRBJ2-7; no definite D call. The sample taken for sequencing was PBMCs. CDR3 sequence: CASSENPSAPYEQYF. Written as DNA, the CDR3 is TGTGCCAGCAGTGAAAACCCTTCTGCGCCCTACGAGCAGTACTTC.